The rows below give T cell receptor beta chains drawn from one sample of a study of shared clonotypes between healthy human individuals. Repertoires were generated with immunoSEQ multiplex PCR, while TCRdb's copy carries only in-frame clones and drops some. The sample has 1.6 million or so clones; approximately 96% are singletons. Sequencing was performed on naive CD4+ T cells sorted from blood. The receptors were gathered from a man younger than 45 in good health. Both conserved end residues are part of each CDR3. D genes are given only for firm matches. A row's size may be missing; if present it is once, few, many or a size class.

J gene: TRBJ2-7; clone size: once; V gene: TRBV9; D gene: .; CDR3 DNA: TGTGCCAGCAGCGTAGGATCAGGTGTCGGTTTTGCGGAGCAGTACTTC; CDR3 protein: CASSVGSGVGFAEQYF
J gene: TRBJ2-1; clone size: .; V gene: TRBV11-2; D gene: .; CDR3 DNA: TGTGCCAGCAGCTTTACCGGGACCCACAATGAGCAGTTCTTC; CDR3 protein: CASSFTGTHNEQFF
J gene: TRBJ2-1; clone size: .; V gene: TRBV7-2; D gene: .; CDR3 DNA: TGTGCCAGCAGCCTCCGACAGTTGACTGAGCAGTTCTTC; CDR3 protein: CASSLRQLTEQFF
J gene: TRBJ2-7; clone size: .; V gene: TRBV14; D gene: TRBD2; CDR3 DNA: TGTGCCAGCAGTCCAAGCGGGAGAAGCTACGAGCAGTACTTC; CDR3 protein: CASSPSGRSYEQYF
J gene: TRBJ2-6; clone size: .; V gene: TRBV4-3; D gene: .; CDR3 DNA: TGCGCCAGCAGCCAGGGTAATGAGGTCTGGGCTGGGGCCAACGTCCTGACTTTC; CDR3 protein: CASSQGNEVWAGANVLTF
J gene: TRBJ1-5; clone size: .; V gene: TRBV11-2; D gene: TRBD1; CDR3 DNA: TGTGCCAGCAGCTTCGTCTCAGGGGGGATTGATCGGCCCCAGCATTTT; CDR3 protein: CASSFVSGGIDRPQHF
J gene: TRBJ2-7; clone size: .; V gene: TRBV5-1; D gene: TRBD1; CDR3 DNA: TGCGCCAGCAGCTTGGGGACAGGGGGCGTCCACGAGCAGTACTTC; CDR3 protein: CASSLGTGGVHEQYF
J gene: TRBJ2-7; clone size: .; V gene: TRBV6-6; D gene: TRBD2; CDR3 DNA: TGTGCCAGCAGACACCCCACGGGACTAGCGGGCTACGAGCAGTACTTC; CDR3 protein: CASRHPTGLAGYEQYF
J gene: TRBJ2-3; clone size: .; V gene: TRBV11-2; D gene: TRBD1; CDR3 DNA: TGTGCCAGCAGCTTGGGACAGGGGCCACCTCCGGATACGCAGTATTTT; CDR3 protein: CASSLGQGPPPDTQYF
J gene: TRBJ2-7; clone size: .; V gene: TRBV7-2; D gene: TRBD2; CDR3 DNA: TGTGCCAGCAGCTTAGAAGTTAGCGGGGCCTACGAGCAGTACTTC; CDR3 protein: CASSLEVSGAYEQYF
J gene: TRBJ1-4; clone size: once; V gene: TRBV6-1; D gene: TRBD1; CDR3 DNA: TGTGCCAGCAGCCGACCGACAGGGCCGCCCGAAAAACTGTTTTTT; CDR3 protein: CASSRPTGPPEKLFF
J gene: TRBJ2-2; clone size: once; V gene: TRBV5-1; D gene: TRBD2; CDR3 DNA: TGCGCCAGCAGCTTGTCCTCGGGACTAGCGTCGAACACCGGGGAGCTGTTTTTT; CDR3 protein: CASSLSSGLASNTGELFF
J gene: TRBJ2-7; clone size: .; V gene: TRBV7-9; D gene: .; CDR3 DNA: TGTGCCAGCAGCGAGACCCGGGACCCCAAAATTAGAGAGCAGTACTTC; CDR3 protein: CASSETRDPKIREQYF
J gene: TRBJ2-2; clone size: .; V gene: TRBV5-6; D gene: TRBD2; CDR3 DNA: TGTGCCAGCAGCTTCCTAGCGGGGGTAACCGGGGAGCTGTTTTTT; CDR3 protein: CASSFLAGVTGELFF
J gene: TRBJ1-2; clone size: .; V gene: TRBV28; D gene: TRBD1; CDR3 DNA: TGTGCCAGCAGTTCCGTCCCGGGACAGGGGGAATATGGCTACACCTTC; CDR3 protein: CASSSVPGQGEYGYTF
J gene: TRBJ1-1; clone size: .; V gene: TRBV6-6; D gene: .; CDR3 DNA: TGTGCCAGCAGTTTTCGAGGACAGCCCACTGAAGCTTTCTTT; CDR3 protein: CASSFRGQPTEAFF
J gene: TRBJ2-3; clone size: .; V gene: TRBV5-1; D gene: TRBD2; CDR3 DNA: TGCGCCAGCAGCGACCGGACTAGCGGGGCGGGTACAGATACGCAGTATTTT; CDR3 protein: CASSDRTSGAGTDTQYF
J gene: TRBJ1-5; clone size: .; V gene: TRBV29-1; D gene: .; CDR3 DNA: TGCAGCGTTGAAGGCCGGCATGGGGGGCCCCAGCATTTT; CDR3 protein: CSVEGRHGGPQHF
J gene: TRBJ2-7; clone size: .; V gene: TRBV2; D gene: TRBD2; CDR3 DNA: TGTGCCAGCAGTGATACGGGACTAGCGGGAGGAGAAGGCTCCTACGAGCAGTACTTC; CDR3 protein: CASSDTGLAGGEGSYEQYF
J gene: TRBJ2-7; clone size: once; V gene: TRBV14; D gene: TRBD1; CDR3 DNA: TGTGCCAGCAGCCAAGTGAGGACAGGGGCAGGAGAGCAGTACTTC; CDR3 protein: CASSQVRTGAGEQYF
J gene: TRBJ2-5; clone size: .; V gene: TRBV29-1; D gene: .; CDR3 DNA: TGCAGCGTTGATCACGGGCTGATCCAAGGGACCCAGTACTTC; CDR3 protein: CSVDHGLIQGTQYF
J gene: TRBJ1-4; clone size: .; V gene: TRBV6-1; D gene: TRBD1; CDR3 DNA: TGTGCCAGCAGTGACAGGGGGGCAAGGGATGAAAAACTGTTTTTT; CDR3 protein: CASSDRGARDEKLFF